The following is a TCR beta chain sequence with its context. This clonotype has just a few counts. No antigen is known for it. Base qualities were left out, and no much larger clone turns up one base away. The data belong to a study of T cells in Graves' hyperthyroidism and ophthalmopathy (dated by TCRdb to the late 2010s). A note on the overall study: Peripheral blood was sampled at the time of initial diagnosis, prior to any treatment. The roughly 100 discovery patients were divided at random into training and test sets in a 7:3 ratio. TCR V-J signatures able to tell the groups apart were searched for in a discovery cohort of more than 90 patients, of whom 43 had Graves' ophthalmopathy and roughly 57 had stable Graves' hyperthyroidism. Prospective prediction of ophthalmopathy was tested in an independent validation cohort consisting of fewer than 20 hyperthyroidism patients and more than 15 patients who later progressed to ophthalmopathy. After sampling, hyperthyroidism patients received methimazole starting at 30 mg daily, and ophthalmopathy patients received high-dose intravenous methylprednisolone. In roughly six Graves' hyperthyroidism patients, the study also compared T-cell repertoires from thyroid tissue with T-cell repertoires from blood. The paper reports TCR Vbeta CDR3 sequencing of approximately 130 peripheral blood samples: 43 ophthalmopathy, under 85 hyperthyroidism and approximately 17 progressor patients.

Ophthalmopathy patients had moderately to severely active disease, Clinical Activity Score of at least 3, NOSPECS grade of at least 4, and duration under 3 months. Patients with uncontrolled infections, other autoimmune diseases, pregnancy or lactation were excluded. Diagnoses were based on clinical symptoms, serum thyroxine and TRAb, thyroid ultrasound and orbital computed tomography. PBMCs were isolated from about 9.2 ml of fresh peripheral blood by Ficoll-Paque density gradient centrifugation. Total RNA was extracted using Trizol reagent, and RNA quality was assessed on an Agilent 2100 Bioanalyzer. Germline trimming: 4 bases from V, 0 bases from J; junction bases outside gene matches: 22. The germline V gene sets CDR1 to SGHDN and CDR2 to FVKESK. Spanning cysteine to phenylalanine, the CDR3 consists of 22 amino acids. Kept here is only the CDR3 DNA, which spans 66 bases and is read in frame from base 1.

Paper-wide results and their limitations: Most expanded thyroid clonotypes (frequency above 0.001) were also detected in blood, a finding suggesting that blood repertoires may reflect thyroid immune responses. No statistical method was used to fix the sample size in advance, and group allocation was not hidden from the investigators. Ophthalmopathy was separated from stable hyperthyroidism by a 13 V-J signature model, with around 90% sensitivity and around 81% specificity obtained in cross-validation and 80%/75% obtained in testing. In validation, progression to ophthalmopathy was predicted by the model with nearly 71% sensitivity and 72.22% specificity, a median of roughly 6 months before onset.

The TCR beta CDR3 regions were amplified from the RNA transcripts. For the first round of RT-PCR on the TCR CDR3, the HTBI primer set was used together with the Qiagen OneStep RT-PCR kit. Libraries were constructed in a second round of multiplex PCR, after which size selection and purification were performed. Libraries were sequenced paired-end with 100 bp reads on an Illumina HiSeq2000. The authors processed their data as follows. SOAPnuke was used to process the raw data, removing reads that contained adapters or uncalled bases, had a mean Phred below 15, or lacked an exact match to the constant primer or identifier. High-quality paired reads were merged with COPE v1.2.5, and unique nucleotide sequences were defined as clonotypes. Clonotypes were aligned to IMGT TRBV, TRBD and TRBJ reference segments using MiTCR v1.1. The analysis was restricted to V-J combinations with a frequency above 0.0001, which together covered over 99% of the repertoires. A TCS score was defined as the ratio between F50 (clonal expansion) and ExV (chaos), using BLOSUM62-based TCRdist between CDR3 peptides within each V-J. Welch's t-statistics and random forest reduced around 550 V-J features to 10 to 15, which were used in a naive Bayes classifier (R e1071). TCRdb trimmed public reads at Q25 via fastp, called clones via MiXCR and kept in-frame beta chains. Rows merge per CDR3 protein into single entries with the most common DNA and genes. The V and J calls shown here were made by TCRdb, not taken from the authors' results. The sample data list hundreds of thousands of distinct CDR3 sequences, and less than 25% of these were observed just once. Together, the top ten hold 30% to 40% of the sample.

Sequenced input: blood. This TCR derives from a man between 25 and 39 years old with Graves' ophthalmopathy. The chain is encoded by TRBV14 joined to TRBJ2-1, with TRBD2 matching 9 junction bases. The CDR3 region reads CASSLKVSIAGVPRSSYNEQFF. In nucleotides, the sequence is TGTGCCAGCAGCCTGAAGGTCTCTATAGCGGGAGTCCCCAGGAGCTCCTACAATGAGCAGTTCTTC.